This TCR beta chain was profiled in a study of blood T cells in healthy people across ages. A sample-barcoded 5' primer and a J-beta primer mix were used in a second PCR of roughly 6 to 12 cycles. TCRdb processed the 5' RACE reads anew with MiXCR; each CDR3 protein has one entry. This table has some 370,000 distinct CDR3 sequences, roughly half appearing once. Germline V gene sequence: CDR1 KGHDR, CDR2 SFDVKD. This CDR3 has 13 residues. Trimming pared 5 bases from V and 11 bases from J, leaving 17 bases between. The source of this sequence is a man in his 60s in good health. Sequenced: blood. This chain joins TRBV24-1 and TRBJ2-5; maybe TRBD2 (5 bases). CDR3 coding DNA: TGTGCCACCAGTGCAGCGGATTCGTACGGGCAGTACTTC. Protein product: CATSAADSYGQYF.